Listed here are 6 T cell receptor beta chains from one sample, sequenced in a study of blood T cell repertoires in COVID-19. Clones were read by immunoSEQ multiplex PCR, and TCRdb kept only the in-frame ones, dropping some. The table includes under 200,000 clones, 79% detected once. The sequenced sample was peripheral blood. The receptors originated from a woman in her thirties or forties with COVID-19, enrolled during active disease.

The CDR3 reads CAISESTRQGRAEAFF. In nucleotides, the CDR3 is TGTGCCATCAGTGAGTCGACCAGACAGGGGAGGGCTGAAGCTTTCTTT. The chain has TRBV10-3 and TRBJ1-1; 8 bases line up with TRBD1. The CDR3 runs 16 residues. J gave up 6 bases and V 0 bases, and 9 bases lay outside the gene matches. CDR1 is ENHRY, CDR2 SYGVKD, per germline.

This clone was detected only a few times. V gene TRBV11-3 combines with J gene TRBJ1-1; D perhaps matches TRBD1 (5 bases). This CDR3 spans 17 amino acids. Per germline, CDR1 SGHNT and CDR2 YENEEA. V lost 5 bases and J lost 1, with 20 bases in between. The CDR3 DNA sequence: TGTGCCAGCAGCCCCGGAGCAGGTTGGGGGGAGAACACTGAAGCTTTCTTT. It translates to CASSPGAGWGENTEAFF.

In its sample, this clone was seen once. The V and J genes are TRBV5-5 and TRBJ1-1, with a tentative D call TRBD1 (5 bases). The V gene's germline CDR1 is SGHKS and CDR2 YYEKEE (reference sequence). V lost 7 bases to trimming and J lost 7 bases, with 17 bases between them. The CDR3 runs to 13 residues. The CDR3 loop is CASLLGRQGEAFF. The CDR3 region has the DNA TGTGCCAGCCTATTGGGGAGGCAGGGTGAAGCTTTCTTT.

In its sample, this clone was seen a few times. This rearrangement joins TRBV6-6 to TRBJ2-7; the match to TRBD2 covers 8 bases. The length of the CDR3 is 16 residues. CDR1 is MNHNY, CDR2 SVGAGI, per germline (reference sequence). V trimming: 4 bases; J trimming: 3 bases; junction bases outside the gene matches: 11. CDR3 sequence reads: CASSSPVLAGYYEQYF. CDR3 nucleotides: TGTGCCAGCAGTTCGCCCGTCCTAGCGGGCTACTACGAGCAGTACTTC.

As DNA, the CDR3 is TGCGCCAGCAGCCCGGGGGACGGCACAGATACGCAGTATTTT. It codes for CASSPGDGTDTQYF. The chain recombines TRBV4-1 with TRBJ2-3, with D possibly matching TRBD2 (6 bases). Trimming cost V 4 bases and J 1 base, with 9 bases left between them. CDR1 and CDR2 from the germline V gene are MGHRA and YSYEKL. CDR3 length equals 14 residues.

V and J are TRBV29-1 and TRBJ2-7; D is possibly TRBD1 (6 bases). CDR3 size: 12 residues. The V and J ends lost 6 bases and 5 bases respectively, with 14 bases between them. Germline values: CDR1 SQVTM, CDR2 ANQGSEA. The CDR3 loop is CSVAKDSNEQYF. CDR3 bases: TGCAGCGTCGCCAAGGACAGCAACGAGCAGTACTTC.